This T cell receptor beta chain was identified during a study of T cells in localized non-small cell lung cancer. Study-level points and caveats: T cell clonality was highest in uninvolved adjacent lung, above tumor. The appearance of a median 57 of the top 100 tumor clones was seen in adjacent lung. Higher blood T cell density tracked longer overall survival. It remains possible that heterogeneity exists, since only one tumor region was sequenced.

A word on this clone: No antigen is known for it.

TCRdb keeps only in-frame clones here, not all; method: immunoSEQ multiplex PCR. The repertoire holds approximately 47,000 clones, about 88% seen once, with 2.5% in the top ten. Specimen: PBMCs, collected before any cancer treatment. The receptor was derived from a man aged 40 to 69 with stage II lung adenocarcinoma.

The CDR3 protein is CASSEQGGNQPQHF. Written as DNA, the CDR3 is TGTGCCAGCAGTGAACAGGGAGGAAATCAGCCCCAGCATTTT. This chain uses TRBV6-4 with TRBJ1-5, with D tentatively TRBD1 (6 bases). The CDR3 loop spans 14 amino acids. From germline, CDR1 is MRHNA and CDR2 SNTAGT. Between the trimmed V and J ends, which lost 3 bases and 4 bases, there was a span of 10 bases.